Each of the 27 T cell receptor beta chains below was sequenced from the same sample in a study of cytomegalovirus exposure and HLA in healthy donors. Researchers ran the PCR with 60 Vbeta and 13 Jbeta primers. Assay used: immunoSEQ multiplex PCR; TCRdb lists only in-frame clones, some missing. The sample yields 200,000 or so clones, 75% to 85% seen once. Sequencing used PBMCs. The receptors were gathered from a girl aged 10-17 years in good health and CMV-seronegative.

The genes are TRBV5-6 and TRBJ1-2; the match to TRBD1 covers 10 bases. The germline CDR1 and CDR2 sequences are SGHDT and YYEEEE. The CDR3 sequence is 14 residues long. The V gene end was trimmed by 5 bases and the J gene end by 13 bases; junction bases not matched to a gene: 14. CDR3 sequence: CASRTRDRGKGSTF. CDR3 coding DNA: TGTGCCAGCAGAACCCGGGACAGGGGAAAAGGATCCACCTTC.

This sequence joins TRBV18 and TRBJ2-7; possibly TRBD1 for D (6 bases). Trimming removed 2 bases from V and 0 bases from J, with 11 bases in between. Germline assignment: CDR1 KGHSH and CDR2 LQKENI. The CDR3 runs 15 residues. CDR3 nucleotide sequence: TGTGCCAGCTCACCAGAGGGGGTCGCCTCCTACGAGCAGTACTTC. Translation: CASSPEGVASYEQYF.

This sequence joins TRBV29-1 and TRBJ2-5, with a weak D call TRBD2 (5 bases). Germline lookup yields CDR1 SQVTM and CDR2 ANQGSEA. CDR3 size: 14 residues. V lost 2 bases to trimming and J lost 3 bases, with 13 bases between them. The CDR3 DNA sequence: TGCAGCGTTGAACCTCCCGGGAAGGAAGAGACCCAGTACTTC. It encodes CSVEPPGKEETQYF.

V is TRBV27 and J is TRBJ2-3; TRBD2 matches at 8 bases. V trimming: 7 bases; J trimming: 3 bases; junction bases outside the gene matches: 12. CDR1 MNHEY and CDR2 SMNVEV come from the germline V gene (reference sequence). The CDR3 runs 16 residues. The CDR3 nucleotides are TGTGCCAGCAAGACGCAAAGCGGGAGAGGGACAGATACGCAGTATTTT. Translating it yields CASKTQSGRGTDTQYF.

This clone was seen a single time. The conserved closing phenylalanine or tryptophan is absent in this CDR3, likely reflecting a read error. The chain recombines TRBV28 with TRBJ2-7; the match to TRBD1 covers 7 bases. V lost 6 bases and J lost 0; bases outside the gene matches: 5. CDR3 size: 14 residues. CDR1 and CDR2 from the germline V gene are MDHEN and SYDVKM. The CDR3 DNA follows: TGTGCCAGCAGGCTAAGACAGGGCTCCTACGAGCAGTACCTC. Amino acid sequence: CASRLRQGSYEQYL.

J is TRBJ2-1 and V is TRBV19; 8 bases line up with TRBD1. V trimming: 5 bases; J trimming: 4 bases; junction bases outside the gene matches: 4. The CDR3 is 14 amino acids. Germline CDR1 LNHDA, CDR2 SQIVND (reference sequence). CDR3 DNA: TGTGCCAGTAGTCCCTGGGACAGGTACAATGAGCAGTTCTTC. It yields the protein CASSPWDRYNEQFF.

The rearrangement joins TRBV6-5 to TRBJ2-7; D remains unclear. The V end lost 5 bases, the J end lost 3 bases, and 11 bases lay between the germline ends. CDR3 length: 13 residues. CDR1 MNHEY and CDR2 SVGAGI come from the germline V gene. CDR3 loop: CASSESSVYEQYF. The CDR3 coding sequence is TGTGCCAGCAGTGAAAGTTCAGTCTACGAGCAGTACTTC.

The V call is TRBV18, the J call TRBJ2-7; D is possibly TRBD2 (5 bases). V lost 2 bases to trimming and J lost 5 bases, with 7 bases between them. The CDR3 extends over 12 amino acids. In germline, CDR1 is KGHSH, CDR2 LQKENI. CDR3 loop: CASSPEGNEQYF. Written as DNA, the CDR3 is TGTGCCAGCTCACCAGAGGGAAACGAGCAGTACTTC.

This clone was found once. The chain employs TRBV7-8 and TRBJ1-1; TRBD1 matches 10 bases. Germline V CDR1 and CDR2: SGHVS, FQNEAQ. V lost 5 bases and J lost 4; bases outside the gene matches: 16. This CDR3 spans 18 amino acids. The CDR3 DNA follows: TGTGCCAGCAGCGAACACCCACGGGACAGGGGAATCGGCACTGAAGCTTTCTTT. The encoded protein is CASSEHPRDRGIGTEAFF.

The chain employs TRBV29-1 and TRBJ2-2, with a tentative D call TRBD2 (6 bases). The CDR3 runs to 15 residues. Germline V gene sequence: CDR1 SQVTM, CDR2 ANQGSEA. V was trimmed by 1 base and J by 7 bases, leaving 16 bases between them. The CDR3 here is CSVEGGGNVGGELFF. The CDR3 bases are TGCAGCGTTGAAGGTGGCGGGAACGTGGGCGGGGAGCTGTTTTTT.

This clone was seen only a few times. This chain connects TRBV25-1 to TRBJ1-1; D unresolved. Trimming left V 11 bases short and J 10 bases short, with 23 bases between. The germline gives CDR1 MGHDK, CDR2 SYGVNS. CDR3 length: 13 amino acids. The CDR3 nucleotides read TGTGCCTCAGGACGTCTCGGGGATCCGGGAGCTTTCTTT. This codes for CASGRLGDPGAFF.

The V call is TRBV11-2, the J call TRBJ2-7; 11 bases are a match to TRBD2. In germline, CDR1 is SGHAT, CDR2 FQNNGV. V shed 3 bases, J shed 3 bases, and the junction held 4 bases outside the gene matches. CDR3 length: 15 residues. The CDR3 sequence: CASSLGTSGIYEQYF. DNA for the CDR3: TGTGCCAGCAGCTTGGGGACTAGCGGAATCTACGAGCAGTACTTC.

This chain links TRBV7-7 with TRBJ2-3; TRBD1 agrees at 8 bases. Trimming took 1 base from V and 2 from J; bases not matched to a gene: 5. The CDR3 consists of 16 residues. CDR1 is SSHAT, CDR2 FNYEAQ, per germline (reference sequence). CDR3 sequence: CASSLGVTGVTDTQYF. The CDR3 DNA reads TGTGCCAGCAGCTTAGGGGTGACAGGGGTCACAGATACGCAGTATTTT.

The CDR3 spells CSAVWGDGYTF. The DNA of the CDR3 is TGCAGTGCAGTATGGGGGGATGGCTACACCTTC. This chain links TRBV20-1 with TRBJ1-2; the D gene is possibly TRBD1 (5 bases). Trimming left V 6 bases short and J 6 bases short, with 11 bases between. This CDR3 has 11 amino acids. The germline V gene has CDR1 DFQATT and CDR2 SNEGSKA (reference sequence).

The CDR3 here is CAWSRIPGQAYEQYF. The CDR3 bases are TGTGCCTGGAGTCGAATTCCGGGACAGGCATACGAGCAGTACTTC. The chain has TRBV30 and TRBJ2-7; 8 bases fit TRBD1. With V trimmed by 2 bases and J by 4 bases, 10 bases remained unmatched. This CDR3 region has 15 residues. Germline V gene data show CDR1 as GTSNPN and CDR2 as SVGIG (reference sequence).

This clone was observed once. The rearrangement joins TRBV28 to TRBJ2-4; no clear D gene. The CDR3 has 12 residues. Between the trimmed V and J ends, which lost 7 bases and 10 bases, there was a span of 14 bases. Germline assignment: CDR1 MDHEN and CDR2 SYDVKM. Written as DNA, the CDR3 is TGTGCCAGCACGGTCTACCCTGCTATTCAGTACTTC. The encoded protein is CASTVYPAIQYF.

This chain connects TRBV13 to TRBJ2-3, with 8 nucleotides matching TRBD2. The CDR3 is 20 amino acids. V lost 5 bases, J lost 3 bases, and 22 bases stayed unmatched. From germline, CDR1 is PRHDT and CDR2 FYEKMQ (reference sequence). The CDR3, as DNA: TGTGCCAGCAGCCCCTCCCCCCGAGAACTAGCGGTTACCCTTACAGATACGCAGTATTTT. Its translation: CASSPSPRELAVTLTDTQYF.

The sample holds one count of this clone. Here the CDR3 DNA reads TGTGCCAGCAGCTTGGCGGGGAACACAGATACGCAGTATTTT. It yields the protein CASSLAGNTDTQYF. The chain carries TRBV5-8 and TRBJ2-3, with D tentatively TRBD2 (5 bases). Germline CDR1 SGHTS, CDR2 YDEGEE. The V gene lost 0 bases and the J gene lost 2 bases, with 7 bases spanning the gap. There are 14 residues in the CDR3.

This clone has just a few counts. The chain combines TRBV5-1 with TRBJ1-1; D remains unclear. The CDR3 contains 12 residues. The germline V gene encodes CDR1 SGHRS and CDR2 YFSETQ. Between the trimmed V and J ends, which lost 3 bases and 6 bases, there was a span of 9 bases. CDR3 loop: CASSSSSPEAFF. The DNA for the CDR3 is TGCGCCAGCAGCTCCAGTTCGCCTGAAGCTTTCTTT.

The CDR3 DNA is TGCGCCAGCAGCCAAGATCGGGACAGTGCAAATGAGCAGTTCTTC. The encoded protein is CASSQDRDSANEQFF. The chain joins TRBV4-3 to TRBJ2-1, with TRBD1 matching 7 bases. The germline gives CDR1 LGHNA, CDR2 YSLEER. The CDR3 spans 15 residues. After removal of 0 bases from V and 7 bases from J, the junction contained 6 bases not matched to a gene.

This clone is a singleton in its sample. The rearrangement uses TRBV27 and TRBJ2-3; TRBD2 aligns across 11 bases. The CDR3 totals 17 residues. Germline CDR1 reads MNHEY; CDR2 reads SMNVEV (reference sequence). Trimming took 5 bases from V and 1 from J; bases not matched to a gene: 8. The CDR3 sequence: CASSMHPGLAGTDTQYF. The CDR3 DNA reads TGTGCCAGCAGTATGCATCCGGGACTAGCGGGCACAGATACGCAGTATTTT.

A single count supports this clone. The V and J genes are TRBV6-6 and TRBJ2-3; D is uncertain. V was pared by 4 bases and J by 3 bases, with 11 bases between. CDR1 is MNHNY, CDR2 SVGAGI, per germline (reference sequence). The CDR3 is made up of 14 amino acids. As DNA, the CDR3 is TGTGCCAGCAGTTCCGCGGCGCAAACAGATACGCAGTATTTT. It is translated as CASSSAAQTDTQYF.

This sequence joins TRBV7-9 and TRBJ2-2; D gene unclear. The germline V and J ends were trimmed by 2 bases and 6 bases, with 4 bases remaining between them. CDR1 is SEHNR and CDR2 is FQNEAQ in the germline V gene (reference sequence). The CDR3 sequence is 12 residues long. This CDR3 is CASSLQSGELFF. The CDR3 nucleotides read TGTGCCAGCAGCTTACAATCCGGGGAGCTGTTTTTT.

The chain combines TRBV28 with TRBJ2-7; tentative D call: TRBD2 (8 bases). The germline V gene has CDR1 MDHEN and CDR2 SYDVKM. With 2 bases removed from V and 3 bases from J, the gap between germline ends came to 17 bases. This CDR3 has 16 residues. The CDR3, as DNA: TGTGCCAGCAGTTTACTAGCGGGCCAGGGGGGCTACGAGCAGTACTTC. It specifies CASSLLAGQGGYEQYF.

J is TRBJ1-4 and V is TRBV28; 8 nucleotides agree with TRBD1. Germline lookup yields CDR1 MDHEN and CDR2 SYDVKM. CDR3 length equals 15 residues. With 6 bases clipped from V and 4 bases from J, the junction kept 7 bases outside the gene matches. The CDR3 bases are TGTGCCAGCAGACTGACAGGGGCGTTTAATGAAAAACTGTTTTTT. It specifies CASRLTGAFNEKLFF. The entire variable domain, with the rest obtained from reference TRBV28 and TRBJ1-4, is as follows: DVKVTQSSRYLVKRTGEKVFLECVQDMDHENMFWYRQDPGLGLRLIYFSYDVKMKEKGDIPEGYSVSREKKERFSLILESASTNQTSMYLCASRLTGAFNEKLFFGSGTQLSVL.

The chain has TRBV5-1 and TRBJ2-7; 7 nucleotides align to TRBD1. Germline CDR1 and CDR2: SGHRS and YFSETQ. The ends lost 4 bases at V and 2 bases at J; junction bases unmatched: 6. The CDR3 consists of 14 residues. Written as DNA, the CDR3 is TGCGCCAGCAGCCGGGACAGCCCTACCTACGAGCAGTACTTC. This sequence encodes CASSRDSPTYEQYF. The full variable domain, in which reference TRBV5-1 and TRBJ2-7 provide the parts outside the CDR3, is KAGVTQTPRYLIKTRGQQVTLSCSPISGHRSVSWYQQTPGQGLQFLFEYFSETQRNKGNFPGRFSGRQFSNSRSEMNVSTLELGDSALYLCASSRDSPTYEQYFGPGTRLTVT.

The gene calls are TRBV19 and TRBJ2-7; 8 bases match TRBD2. Germline lookup yields CDR1 LNHDA and CDR2 SQIVND (reference sequence). J was trimmed by 1 base and V by 9 bases; bases with no gene match: 11. The CDR3 contains 15 residues. CDR3 bases: TGTGCCAGCTCCCCTTTAGCGGGAAATTCCTACGAGCAGTACTTC. This gives the protein CASSPLAGNSYEQYF.